A selection of T cell receptor beta chains follows, all from one sample in a study of T cells after yellow fever vaccination. TCRdb re-analysed the 5' RACE reads in MiXCR, keeping a single row per CDR3 protein. Among hundreds of thousands of distinct CDR3 sequences listed, roughly 13% were seen once. Sequences were derived from PBMCs, sampled on the day of the yellow fever booster vaccination. The receptors come from a young man who received the YFV17D yellow fever vaccine. Both conserved end residues are part of each CDR3. A D gene is named only where the DNA matches it firmly. Size is stated for part of the rows, as once, few or many counts, or as a class when the clone is expanded.

TRBD1,16,TRBV9,TRBJ1-4,few,CASSATSGTGGEKLFF,TGTGCCAGCAGCGCCACATCCGGGACAGGGGGCGAAAAACTGTTTTTT
TRBD2,14,TRBV20-1,TRBJ2-2,few,CSATGRLNTGELFF,TGCAGTGCTACCGGGAGGCTGAACACCGGGGAGCTGTTTTTT
.,14,TRBV6-1,TRBJ2-7,.,CASTPTASTYEQYF,TGTGCCAGCACTCCGACCGCCTCAACCTACGAGCAGTACTTC
.,12,TRBV19,TRBJ1-4,.,CASSRASEKLFF,TGTGCCAGTAGTAGGGCATCTGAAAAACTGTTTTTT
.,15,TRBV6-2/TRBV6-3,TRBJ2-1,many,CASRTSSDSYNEQFF,TGTGCCAGCAGAACCAGTAGTGACTCCTACAATGAGCAGTTCTTC
TRBD1,15,TRBV29-1,TRBJ1-1,.,CSVAEGSRGLGEAFF,TGCAGCGTTGCCGAAGGGAGCAGGGGGTTGGGTGAAGCTTTCTTT
.,16,TRBV7-2,TRBJ2-1,few,CASTNQRPPLVNEQFF,TGTGCCAGCACCAACCAGCGGCCCCCCCTGGTAAATGAGCAGTTCTTC
.,15,TRBV19,TRBJ2-1,few,CASSSPDGIYNEQFF,TGTGCCAGTAGTTCCCCAGACGGGATTTACAATGAGCAGTTCTTC
.,12,TRBV7-8,TRBJ2-7,.,CASSPHTYEQYF,TGTGCCAGCAGCCCCCACACCTACGAGCAGTACTTC
.,10,TRBV20-1,TRBJ2-3,.,CSCLADTQYF,TGCAGTTGTCTCGCAGATACGCAGTATTTT
TRBD2,15,TRBV20-1,TRBJ2-1,.,CSAPSLGLAGYEQFF,TGCAGTGCCCCCAGTCTGGGACTAGCGGGATATGAGCAGTTCTTC
.,13,TRBV2,TRBJ1-2,few,CASSEGGVYGYTF,TGTGCCAGCAGTGAAGGGGGGGTTTATGGCTACACCTTC
TRBD2,17,TRBV5-1,TRBJ2-2,few,CASSLVAGALNTGELFF,TGCGCCAGCAGCTTGGTGGCGGGAGCGCTGAACACCGGGGAGCTGTTTTTT
.,13,TRBV28,TRBJ2-5,.,CASYPSGSETQYF,TGTGCCAGTTACCCGTCAGGATCCGAGACCCAGTACTTC
.,13,TRBV7-9,TRBJ2-1,.,CASSFTETYEQFF,TGTGCCAGCAGCTTCACCGAGACTTATGAGCAGTTCTTC
.,12,TRBV5-5,TRBJ2-3,.,CASSLSFDTQYF,TGTGCCAGCAGCCTTTCCTTCGATACGCAGTATTTT
TRBD2,15,TRBV12-3/TRBV12-4,TRBJ2-7,.,CASSLASGRVHEQYF,TGTGCCAGCAGTTTGGCTAGCGGGAGGGTCCACGAGCAGTACTTC
TRBD1,14,TRBV5-5,TRBJ1-4,.,CASSYDRVEEKLFF,TGTGCCAGCAGCTACGACAGGGTTGAGGAAAAACTGTTTTTT
.,12,TRBV6-2/TRBV6-3,TRBJ2-2,.,CASRAFTGELFF,TGTGCCAGCAGGGCTTTCACCGGGGAGCTGTTTTTT
TRBD2,14,TRBV4-3,TRBJ2-1,few,CASSQQLAGIEQFF,TGCGCCAGCAGCCAGCAACTAGCGGGAATTGAGCAGTTCTTC
TRBD2,13,TRBV20-1,TRBJ2-1,few,CSALLGTTNEQFF,TGCAGTGCTTTACTCGGGACTACCAATGAGCAGTTCTTC
TRBD1,15,TRBV5-4,TRBJ2-1,.,CASSRRQGKGDEQFF,TGTGCCAGCAGCCGAAGACAGGGGAAAGGCGATGAGCAGTTCTTC